The 22 T cell receptor beta chains listed next were all sequenced from one sample in a study of control samples from healthy donors and cancer patients. Only in-frame clones appear in the TCRdb table, and some are missing; sequencing was by immunoSEQ multiplex PCR. This table has 400,000 to 500,000 clones, 75% to 95% appearing once. What was sequenced was PBMCs. All receptors come from a man in his forties with head and neck cancer.

The chain uses TRBV5-4 and TRBJ2-6; 10 bases are a match to TRBD2. From germline, CDR1 is SGHNT and CDR2 YYREEE (reference sequence). This CDR3 is built from 17 residues. J gave up 0 bases and V 6 bases, and 6 bases lay outside the gene matches. The CDR3 protein is CASIAGGFSSGANVLTF. DNA of the CDR3: TGTGCCAGCATAGCGGGGGGCTTTAGCTCTGGGGCCAACGTCCTGACTTTC.

The chain combines TRBV18 with TRBJ2-7, with 9 bases lining up with TRBD1. Trimming at V came to 6 bases and at J to 6 bases, leaving 6 bases not matched to a gene. The CDR3 extends over 13 amino acids. Germline CDR1 KGHSH, CDR2 LQKENI. In DNA form, the CDR3 reads TGTGCCAGCTCCCCGGGACAGGGAAGCGAGCAGTACTTC. Translating gives CASSPGQGSEQYF. The entire variable domain, with the rest obtained from reference TRBV18 and TRBJ2-7, is as follows: NAGVMQNPRHLVRRRGQEARLRCSPMKGHSHVYWYRQLPEEGLKFMVYLQKENIIDESGMPKERFSAEFPKEGPSILRIQQVVRGDSAAYFCASSPGQGSEQYFGPGTRLTVT.

The V call is TRBV3-1 (or the pseudogene TRBV3-2), the J call TRBJ1-2, with 9 bases aligning to TRBD1. Looked up from germline, CDR1 is LGHDT and CDR2 is YNNKEL (reference sequence). Losses at the gene ends were 0 bases for V and 3 bases for J; bases not matched to a gene: 8. The CDR3 is 17 residues long. Written as DNA, the CDR3 is TGTGCCAGCAGCCAAGATTATCCGAGACAGGGGGACTATGGCTACACCTTC. This translates into CASSQDYPRQGDYGYTF.

V usage is TRBV7-2 and J usage is TRBJ1-6, with D maybe TRBD1 (6 bases). CDR3 length: 14 residues. Germline V lookup: CDR1 SGHTA, CDR2 FQGNSA. The V and J ends lost 4 bases and 9 bases respectively, with 13 bases between them. The DNA of the CDR3 is TGTGCCAGCAGCTCAACAGGGTGGGGTTCACCCCTCCACTTT. It specifies CASSSTGWGSPLHF.

The chain uses TRBV4-3 and TRBJ1-1; D is ambiguous. Trimming shortened V by 0 bases and J by 0 bases, and 8 bases separated the two germline ends. From germline, CDR1 is LGHNA and CDR2 YSLEER. The CDR3 runs 15 residues. DNA of the CDR3: TGCGCCAGCAGCCAAGACCCCAGGATGAACACTGAAGCTTTCTTT. This gives the protein CASSQDPRMNTEAFF.

The chain uses TRBV6-6 and TRBJ2-5; 7 nucleotides align to TRBD2. Looked up from germline, CDR1 is MNHNY and CDR2 is SVGAGI (reference sequence). V was clipped by 7 bases and J by 3 bases; unmatched bases: 8. The CDR3 loop spans 14 amino acids. The DNA of the CDR3 is TGTGCCAGCACCACGGGAGGAGGGAAAGAGACCCAGTACTTC. Residues: CASTTGGGKETQYF.

The chain joins TRBV24-1 to TRBJ2-2; possible D gene TRBD2, 6 bases. V lost 3 bases to trimming and J lost 6 bases, with 10 bases between them. The V gene's germline CDR1 is KGHDR and CDR2 SFDVKD. The CDR3 totals 14 residues. The CDR3 DNA follows: TGTGCCACCAGTGATCTTCGGGGGTCCGGGGAGCTGTTTTTT. It specifies CATSDLRGSGELFF.

This chain links TRBV18 with TRBJ1-1; weak D call: TRBD1 (6 bases). Trimming shortened V by 3 bases and J by 1 base, and 18 bases separated the two germline ends. CDR3 size: 17 residues. Germline CDR1 and CDR2: KGHSH and LQKENI. The CDR3 DNA sequence: TGTGCCAGCTCACCGGGATTGGGGTGGGGGGCGAACACTGAAGCTTTCTTT. Translated: CASSPGLGWGANTEAFF.

V is TRBV5-4 and J is TRBJ1-1, with D possibly matching TRBD1 (5 bases). CDR1 SGHNT and CDR2 YYREEE come from the germline V gene (reference sequence). The CDR3 sequence is 13 residues long. V was shortened by 2 bases and J by 2 bases, with 7 bases between the two germline ends. The CDR3 is CASSFDSNTEAFF. The CDR3, as DNA: TGTGCCAGCAGCTTCGACAGCAACACTGAAGCTTTCTTT.

The chain uses TRBV7-9 and TRBJ2-7; TRBD1 aligns across 9 bases. The CDR3 covers 14 residues. Germline V gene data show CDR1 as SEHNR and CDR2 as FQNEAQ (reference sequence). V lost 4 bases and J lost 4; bases outside the gene matches: 5. In DNA, the CDR3 is TGTGCCAGCAGCTCACCGGGACAGGGATACGAGCAGTACTTC. It translates to CASSSPGQGYEQYF. The entire variable domain, with the rest obtained from reference TRBV7-9 and TRBJ2-7, is as follows: DTGVSQNPRHKITKRGQNVTFRCDPISEHNRLYWYRQTLGQGPEFLTYFQNEAQLEKSRLLSDRFSAERPKGSFSTLEIQRTEQGDSAMYLCASSSPGQGYEQYFGPGTRLTVT.

The gene calls are TRBV6-5 and TRBJ2-7; 7 nucleotides line up with TRBD2. Germline CDR1 is MNHEY and CDR2 is SVGAGI. V was pared by 6 bases and J by 5 bases, with 13 bases of the junction left unmatched. This CDR3 contains 15 residues. The CDR3 DNA reads TGTGCCAGCAGGAGCGTTCTAGCGGCTTGGGACGAGCAGTACTTC. Amino acids: CASRSVLAAWDEQYF.

The chain employs TRBV7-2 and TRBJ1-1; no reliable D call. V lost 1 base, J lost 2 bases, and 14 bases lay in between. The germline V gene has CDR1 SGHTA and CDR2 FQGNSA. The CDR3 runs 16 residues. DNA of the CDR3: TGTGCCAGCAGCTTAGTCCAGGTGACTCTTAACACTGAAGCTTTCTTT. The encoded protein is CASSLVQVTLNTEAFF.

The chain recombines TRBV7-3 with TRBJ2-1; D is ambiguous. V was trimmed by 1 base and J by 7 bases, leaving 8 bases between them. Germline CDR1 is SGHTA and CDR2 is FQGTGA. The CDR3 spans 13 residues. CDR3 in DNA: TGTGCCAGCAGCTTAAGGCTGGGGAATGAGCAGTTCTTC. Translating gives CASSLRLGNEQFF.

Comments on this clone: Other nucleotide sequences in the sample specify the same CDR3. The V and J genes are TRBV28 and TRBJ2-3; no reliable D call. Trimming stripped 3 bases from V and 4 bases from J, with 5 bases between. CDR1 MDHEN and CDR2 SYDVKM come from the germline V gene. The CDR3 sequence is 12 residues long. The CDR3 loop is CASSFSSDTQYF. As DNA, the CDR3 is TGTGCCAGCAGTTTTTCGTCAGATACGCAGTATTTT.

This sequence joins TRBV4-2 and TRBJ2-7; TRBD2 aligns across 16 bases. The CDR3 has 17 amino acids. CDR1 is LGHNA and CDR2 is YNFKEQ in the germline V gene. The V and J ends lost 0 bases and 6 bases, in that order; junction bases with no gene match: 5. CDR3 sequence reads: CASSQDSGTSGRGEQYF. Here the CDR3 DNA reads TGTGCCAGCAGCCAAGATTCGGGGACTAGCGGGAGGGGCGAGCAGTACTTC.

The V call is TRBV5-4, the J call TRBJ1-6; 9 nucleotides align to TRBD1. This CDR3 is built from 16 residues. V lost 2 bases to trimming and J lost 8 bases; unmatched junction nucleotides: 8. Germline V gene lookup returns CDR1 SGHNT and CDR2 YYREEE (reference sequence). CDR3 residues: CASSLGAGQGYSPLHF. As DNA, the CDR3 is TGTGCCAGCAGCTTAGGAGCTGGACAGGGGTATTCACCCCTCCACTTT.

In its sample, this clone was seen once. The gene calls are TRBV2 and TRBJ2-2; D remains unclear. CDR1 and CDR2 from the germline V gene are SNHLY and FYNNEI. This CDR3 is built from 15 residues. V gave up 5 bases and J gave up 0 bases, with 10 bases separating them. CDR3 nucleotide sequence: TGTGCCAGCAGTTTAACCGACACGAACACCGGGGAGCTGTTTTTT. Amino acid sequence: CASSLTDTNTGELFF.

This clone was recorded once. This chain links TRBV28 with TRBJ1-6; no definite D call. The CDR3 covers 15 residues. Trimming removed 7 bases at V and 7 bases at J, with 17 bases between. Germline CDR1 reads MDHEN; CDR2 reads SYDVKM. This chain's CDR3 is CASTYFRRTNSPLHF. CDR3 nucleotides: TGTGCCAGCACCTATTTCAGGCGGACGAATTCACCCCTCCACTTT.

The V gene is TRBV24-1, the J gene TRBJ2-5, with D maybe TRBD1 (5 bases). Trimming removed 3 bases from V and 2 bases from J, with 9 bases in between. In germline, CDR1 is KGHDR, CDR2 SFDVKD. This CDR3 is built from 14 residues. As DNA, the CDR3 is TGTGCCACCAGTGATACCCGACAGCAAGAGACCCAGTACTTC. It yields the protein CATSDTRQQETQYF.

The chain links TRBV3-1 (or the pseudogene TRBV3-2) to TRBJ1-1; tentatively, D is TRBD1 (6 bases). V lost 0 bases and J 5 bases, leaving 16 bases between the germline ends. This CDR3 has 16 amino acids. Germline V lookup: CDR1 LGHDT, CDR2 YNNKEL (reference sequence). The CDR3 loop reads CASSQEPRARGTEAFF. CDR3 DNA: TGTGCCAGCAGCCAAGAACCGAGGGCTAGGGGGACTGAAGCTTTCTTT.

The rearrangement uses TRBV7-2 and TRBJ2-1; the D gene is possibly TRBD2 (6 bases). Between the trimmed V and J ends, which lost 1 base and 0 bases, there was a span of 10 bases. Germline CDR1 SGHTA, CDR2 FQGNSA. The CDR3 totals 16 residues. The CDR3 nucleotides are TGTGCCAGCAGCTTAGAGGCGGGGAGCTCCTACAATGAGCAGTTCTTC. This gives the protein CASSLEAGSSYNEQFF.

This chain connects TRBV2 to TRBJ2-3; D may be TRBD1 or TRBD2 (5 bases each). The CDR3 spans 10 residues. The V gene's germline CDR1 is SNHLY and CDR2 FYNNEI. The V and J ends lost 9 bases and 6 bases respectively, with 7 bases between them. The CDR3 nucleotides are TGTGCCAGAGGGGAGGATACGCAGTATTTT. It specifies CARGEDTQYF. The whole variable domain, filled in from reference TRBV2 and TRBJ2-3, reads EPEVTQTPSHQVTQMGQEVILRCVPISNHLYFYWYRQILGQKVEFLVSFYNNEISEKSEIFDDQFSVERPDGSNFTLKIRSTKLEDSAMYFCARGEDTQYFGPGTRLTVL.